This passage covers 8 T cell receptor beta chains from one sample sequenced in a study of early T cells in non-severe SARS-CoV-2 infection. TCRdb analysed the 5' RACE reads with MiXCR anew, one entry per CDR3 protein. The profile covers 25,000 to 30,000 distinct CDR3 sequences, with 5% appearing a single time and 10% to 13% taken by the ten largest. Sequenced material: whole blood. The receptors stem from an adult who was a healthcare worker with PCR-confirmed SARS-CoV-2 infection or an uninfected control (not recorded which).

The chain combines TRBV19 with TRBJ2-4; D call uncertain. The germline gives CDR1 LNHDA, CDR2 SQIVND (reference sequence). The CDR3 sequence is 17 residues long. V lost 1 base, J lost 4 bases, and 17 bases lay in between. CDR3 coding DNA: TGTGCCAGTAGTATAGGCCTTCGGTCTTTGGCTAAAAACATTCAGTACTTC. Translating gives CASSIGLRSLAKNIQYF.

This clonotype showed up many times. The chain carries TRBV20-1 and TRBJ1-6; D unclear. The CDR3 is 16 residues long. Deletions cut 0 bases from V and 5 bases from J, with 14 bases between. Germline V gene lookup returns CDR1 DFQATT and CDR2 SNEGSKA (reference sequence). CDR3: CSARDYRPDNNSPLHF. The CDR3 DNA follows: TGCAGTGCTAGAGATTACCGCCCAGATAATAATTCACCCCTCCACTTT.

V gene TRBV5-1 combines with J gene TRBJ2-6, with D perhaps matching TRBD2 (5 bases). Germline CDR1 reads SGHRS; CDR2 reads YFSETQ. The CDR3 runs 14 residues. Trimming removed 10 bases at V and 4 bases at J, with 15 bases between. The CDR3 region has the DNA TGCGCCTCCCCCCCCGGGGTAGGGGCCAACGTCCTGACTTTC. Protein product: CASPPGVGANVLTF.

This clonotype appeared many times. V usage is TRBV4-3 and J usage is TRBJ2-1; a weak D match, TRBD1 (6 bases). Germline CDR1 reads LGHNA; CDR2 reads YSLEER. V was shortened by 2 bases and J by 2 bases, with 19 bases between the two germline ends. The length of the CDR3 is 18 residues. In DNA, the CDR3 is TGCGCCAGCAGCCAAATCCGCGCAGGGGAGCCCGCCTACAATGAGCAGTTCTTC. Amino acids: CASSQIRAGEPAYNEQFF.

This clonotype has just a few counts. The chain joins TRBV20-1 to TRBJ1-2; TRBD1 agrees at 10 bases. The length of the CDR3 is 16 residues. J gave up 6 bases and V 3 bases, and 13 bases lay outside the gene matches. Per germline, CDR1 DFQATT and CDR2 SNEGSKA (reference sequence). CDR3 loop: CSASRSGQGKGDGYTF. In DNA form, the CDR3 reads TGCAGTGCTAGCCGCTCGGGACAGGGGAAAGGCGATGGCTACACCTTC.

This chain connects TRBV19 to TRBJ2-2, with D maybe TRBD1 (5 bases). Trimming pared 4 bases from V and 7 bases from J, leaving 19 bases between. The germline gives CDR1 LNHDA, CDR2 SQIVND (reference sequence). The CDR3 totals 16 residues. This chain's CDR3 is CASSNNGALQYGELFF. The CDR3 nucleotides are TGTGCCAGTAGTAACAATGGGGCTCTACAGTACGGGGAGCTGTTTTTT.

This clonotype was seen repeatedly, ten times or more. V gene TRBV15 combines with J gene TRBJ1-4; no firm D call. The CDR3 runs to 13 residues. Trimming took 4 bases from V and 10 from J, leaving 13 bases between them. Germline CDR1 is LNHNV and CDR2 is YYDKDF (reference sequence). The CDR3 region is CATSTSRPGKLFF. DNA of the CDR3: TGTGCCACCAGCACATCCCGACCGGGAAAACTGTTTTTT.

This clonotype was counted only a few times. The chain links TRBV29-1 to TRBJ2-2, with no clear D. Between the trimmed V and J ends, which lost 7 bases and 5 bases, there was a span of 14 bases. This CDR3 region has 13 residues. Germline CDR1 is SQVTM and CDR2 is ANQGSEA. CDR3 sequence (DNA): TGCAGCGGCGGTGGGTTTGGGACCGGGGAGCTGTTTTTT. Protein: CSGGGFGTGELFF.